Shown below are 21 T cell receptor beta chains from a single sample sequenced in a study of PD-L1 blockade in urothelial cancer (dated by TCRdb to about 2017). The method was the immunoSEQ multiplex PCR assay. Drawn from immuneACCESS, this table holds only the in-frame rearrangements with V and J called that TCRdb kept. Clones are partly lost; checked studies trace under half to an unresolved V gene and leave the rest unexplained. The sample records some 74,000 clones, around four fifths of which are singletons. The ten largest clones take up about 6.2% of the sample. The sample's time point, from its label and the paper: pretreatment peripheral blood. This specimen was PBMCs, taken around atezolizumab (anti-PD-L1) treatment. The source of these receptors is a man aged 40-50 years with urothelial cancer.

This sequence joins TRBV9 and TRBJ1-4; perhaps TRBD1 as D (6 bases). Trimming shortened V by 0 bases and J by 8 bases, and 11 bases separated the two germline ends. Germline-derived CDR1 and CDR2 are SGDLS and YYNGEE. The CDR3 sequence is 14 residues long. The CDR3 spells CASSVAGDLEKLFF. As DNA, the CDR3 is TGTGCCAGCAGCGTAGCAGGGGATCTAGAAAAACTGTTTTTT.

This chain uses TRBV5-6 with TRBJ2-2; D gene unclear. Trimming stripped 6 bases from V and 5 bases from J, with 17 bases between. Germline loops: CDR1 SGHDT, CDR2 YYEEEE. The CDR3 runs to 15 residues. CDR3 bases: TGTGCCAGCAACCCCGAGAAACGTGTAACCGGGGAGCTGTTTTTT. Its translation: CASNPEKRVTGELFF.

J is TRBJ2-2 and V is TRBV7-9; D may be TRBD2 (6 bases). This CDR3 has 16 residues. The germline CDR1 and CDR2 sequences are SEHNR and FQNEAQ (reference sequence). V lost 4 bases and J 1 base, leaving 13 bases between the germline ends. In DNA, the CDR3 is TGTGCCAGCAGCTGGGACGGAGGGGAGAACACCGGGGAGCTGTTTTTT. This encodes CASSWDGGENTGELFF.

This chain joins TRBV29-1 and TRBJ2-3; 9 bases match TRBD1. The CDR3 extends over 15 amino acids. J was trimmed by 2 bases and V by 4 bases; bases with no gene match: 7. Germline V gene lookup returns CDR1 SQVTM and CDR2 ANQGSEA. CDR3 loop: CSVGGTGGITDTQYF. In nucleotides, the CDR3 is TGCAGCGTTGGGGGTACAGGGGGCATCACAGATACGCAGTATTTT.

This sequence joins TRBV5-1 and TRBJ2-5; D gene unclear. V lost 0 bases and J 2 bases, leaving 14 bases between the germline ends. This CDR3 has 16 amino acids. The germline V gene encodes CDR1 SGHRS and CDR2 YFSETQ. The CDR3 DNA is TGCGCCAGCAGCTTGGAACTGGGCCGCACACAAGAGACCCAGTACTTC. This codes for CASSLELGRTQETQYF.

The chain has TRBV5-1 and TRBJ2-2; D may be TRBD2 (5 bases). V was cut by 4 bases and J by 1 base, with 14 bases left in between. CDR3 length: 16 residues. Germline CDR1 SGHRS, CDR2 YFSETQ. The DNA of the CDR3 is TGCGCCAGCAGCCCCACAGAGGGCAGGAACACCGGGGAGCTGTTTTTT. Its protein product is CASSPTEGRNTGELFF.

The chain couples TRBV19 to TRBJ2-3, with 9 bases aligning to TRBD2. CDR3 length equals 15 residues. J was trimmed by 4 bases and V by 3 bases; bases with no gene match: 5. Germline CDR1 is LNHDA and CDR2 is SQIVND (reference sequence). The CDR3 nucleotides are TGTGCCAGTAGTATGTCTAGCGGGATACCAGATACGCAGTATTTT. Protein product: CASSMSSGIPDTQYF.

The sample holds one count of this clone. V and J are TRBV6-6 and TRBJ2-5; 7 nucleotides align to TRBD1. The CDR3 length is 14 residues. J gave up 5 bases and V 0 bases, and 3 bases lay outside the gene matches. Germline values: CDR1 MNHNY, CDR2 SVGAGI (reference sequence). CDR3 in amino acids: CASSYSQGKETQYF. CDR3 bases: TGTGCCAGCAGTTACTCACAGGGGAAGGAGACCCAGTACTTC.

The rearrangement uses TRBV6-6 and TRBJ2-7; TRBD1 aligns across 12 bases. V gave up 6 bases and J gave up 7 bases; unmatched junction bases: 7. The CDR3 has 14 amino acids. CDR1 is MNHNY, CDR2 SVGAGI, per germline (reference sequence). In nucleotides, the CDR3 is TGTGCCAGCAGGCCGGGACAGGGGGCAGGTGAGCAGTACTTC. It yields the protein CASRPGQGAGEQYF.

The chain uses TRBV28 and TRBJ2-5, with 7 bases lining up with TRBD1. The germline CDR1 and CDR2 sequences are MDHEN and SYDVKM. The V and J ends lost 6 bases and 5 bases, in that order; junction bases with no gene match: 12. The CDR3 totals 15 residues. The CDR3 protein is CASRNRQGRLETQYF. For the CDR3, the DNA is TGTGCCAGCAGGAATAGACAGGGTAGATTGGAGACCCAGTACTTC.

This chain joins TRBV19 and TRBJ2-7; 8 bases agree with TRBD2. Germline V CDR1 and CDR2: LNHDA, SQIVND (reference sequence). CDR3 length: 15 amino acids. V dropped 1 base and J dropped 3; count of bases not matched to a gene: 5. The CDR3 nucleotides are TGTGCCAGTAGTATAGGGGGGAGCGGGAGCTACGAGCAGTACTTC. Its translation is CASSIGGSGSYEQYF.

A word on this clone: A junction boundary mismatches the germline segment, possibly from a read error. The rearrangement uses TRBV5-1 and TRBJ2-1; TRBD1 is a possible D gene (5 bases). Germline V gene data show CDR1 as SGHRS and CDR2 as YFSETQ. There are 10 residues in the CDR3. The DNA of the CDR3 is TGCGCCAGCGGCGACAGCCTAAGGATCTTC. This gives the protein CASGDSLRIF.

The chain combines TRBV9 with TRBJ2-7, with 7 bases lining up with TRBD1. There are 13 residues in the CDR3. CDR1 and CDR2 from the germline V gene are SGDLS and YYNGEE. V trimming: 0 bases; J trimming: 5 bases; junction bases outside the gene matches: 2. The CDR3 DNA reads as TGTGCCAGCAGCGTAGGACAGGGCAACGAGCAGTACTTC. Translated: CASSVGQGNEQYF.

This chain uses TRBV9 with TRBJ2-5; 7 positions agree with TRBD1. Germline V CDR1 and CDR2: SGDLS, YYNGEE. J gave up 6 bases and V 3 bases, and 8 bases lay outside the gene matches. The CDR3 covers 14 residues. CDR3 loop: CASSGRGGLKTQYF. DNA for the CDR3: TGTGCCAGCAGCGGACGAGGGGGCCTTAAGACCCAGTACTTC.

The chain is built from TRBV5-4 and TRBJ2-2; 9 nucleotides align to TRBD1. Per germline, CDR1 SGHNT and CDR2 YYREEE (reference sequence). CDR3 length: 16 amino acids. V was pared by 2 bases and J by 6 bases, with 8 bases of the junction left unmatched. The chain's CDR3 is CASSFDLQGAAGELFF. CDR3 nucleotides: TGTGCCAGCAGCTTTGATCTACAGGGGGCCGCCGGGGAGCTGTTTTTT.

The chain recombines TRBV21-1 with TRBJ2-7; TRBD1 reflects the table's D call only, with no check against the DNA. TRBV21-1 has pseudogene status. The CDR3 is 10 residues long. The CDR3 region has the DNA TGTGCCAGCGGGCACTACGAGCAGTACTTC. Its translation is CASGHYEQYF.

The V gene is TRBV9, the J gene TRBJ1-4; the D gene is possibly TRBD1 (5 bases). Looked up from germline, CDR1 is SGDLS and CDR2 is YYNGEE. This CDR3 has 16 residues. Trimming took 4 bases from V and 4 from J, leaving 17 bases between them. In DNA form, the CDR3 reads TGTGCCAGCAGCCCCCAAAGCCGACAGAGTAATGAAAAACTGTTTTTT. Translation gives CASSPQSRQSNEKLFF.

The genes are TRBV7-6 and TRBJ2-5, with 8 bases aligning to TRBD2. This CDR3 has 15 amino acids. Germline values: CDR1 SGHVS, CDR2 FNYEAQ. The J segment lost 4 bases and the V segment lost 1 base, leaving 5 bases of the junction unmatched. Here the CDR3 DNA reads TGTGCCAGCAGCTTAGGAGCGGGAGTGATAGAGACCCAGTACTTC. Amino acids: CASSLGAGVIETQYF. The complete variable domain, with remaining parts taken from reference TRBV7-6 and TRBJ2-5, reads GAGVSQSPRYKVTKRGQDVALRCDPISGHVSLYWYRQALGQGPEFLTYFNYEAQQDKSGLPNDRFSAERPEGSISTLTIQRTEQRDSAMYRCASSLGAGVIETQYFGPGTRLLVL.

This chain joins TRBV6-5 and TRBJ2-5; perhaps TRBD2 as D (7 bases). The CDR3 is 14 amino acids. Trimming stripped 6 bases from V and 4 bases from J, with 15 bases between. The germline gives CDR1 MNHEY, CDR2 SVGAGI. The CDR3 is CASRPSRGAETQYF. The CDR3 coding sequence is TGTGCCAGCAGACCAAGCCGGGGGGCAGAGACCCAGTACTTC.

The chain is built from TRBV6-1 and TRBJ1-1; D is uncertain. Germline V lookup: CDR1 MNHNS, CDR2 SASEGT. V lost 5 bases and J 7 bases, leaving 11 bases between the germline ends. The CDR3 has 12 amino acids. The CDR3 here is CASSPRSNEAFF. The CDR3 nucleotides are TGTGCCAGCAGTCCAAGAAGCAATGAAGCTTTCTTT.

This chain uses TRBV7-9 with TRBJ1-1; D call uncertain. V shed 1 base and J shed 2 bases, with 11 bases lying between them. Germline lookup yields CDR1 SEHNR and CDR2 FQNEAQ (reference sequence). This CDR3 contains 15 residues. CDR3 protein: CASSLDGGRNTEAFF. The CDR3 bases are TGTGCCAGCAGCTTAGACGGCGGCAGAAACACTGAAGCTTTCTTT.